This T cell receptor (beta chain) appears in the sequencing data of a study of blood T cell repertoires in COVID-19 (TCRdb year 2020). A note on the overall study: Samples covering the acute and convalescent phases of COVID-19 were provided by collaborators in the United States, Italy and Spain. The material from the prospective study consisted of cDNA or gDNA derived from T cells, B-cell-depleted T cells, or PBMCs. Subjects who had been exposed to COVID-19, were actively infected with it, or had recovered from it provided the deeply sampled blood TCRbeta repertoires that made up the dataset. The repertoires were released in a freely available public database intended as a resource for research on the immune response to SARS-CoV-2. The samples were drawn from two sources: the first 160 participants of the ongoing ImmuneRACE study, and 950 to 1,500 subjects contributed by 6 global collaborators. A de-identified subject ID, COVID-19 status, age in years and sex were almost always included in the sample metadata. Where available, HLA class I and class II types were obtained from metadata supplied by the sample provider rather than from assay-based typing.

The CDR3 has 12 amino acids, counting the end cysteine and phenylalanine. Only the CDR3 region is kept as DNA, spanning 36 bases read in frame from base 1. Trimmed from V: 2 bases; trimmed from J: 13 bases; junction bases lacking a gene match: 4. In the germline V gene (reference sequence), CDR1 corresponds to GTSNPN and CDR2 to SVGIG. General findings and caveats noted by the study authors: How much clinical and demographic metadata was included differed by source and by participant, and the metadata was provided uncurated.

Each collaborating institution followed its own protocols to collect whole blood in K2EDTA tubes. For TCRbeta analysis, collaborators shipped samples as frozen whole blood, isolated PBMCs, or DNA extracted from either of those sample types. On this clone itself: Its specific antigen is unknown. Base-call qualities are not available, and no considerably larger clone is one nucleotide away.

TCRbeta CDR3 regions were amplified from genomic DNA using the immunoSEQ Assay, a bias-controlled multiplex PCR. Per the authors' processing: The number of nucleated cells in each sample was estimated from the amplification of reference gene primers within the assay. Sequence reads were collapsed and filtered to measure the absolute abundance of every unique TCRbeta CDR3 rearrangement. For each sample, productive Simpson clonality was calculated as the square root of Simpson's diversity index across productive rearrangements. The clones in this table, taken by TCRdb from immuneACCESS, are in-frame only. Not every clone is retained; where verified, under half of the shortfall comes from an unresolved V gene, and the cause of the rest is unknown. V and J calls plus clone size are reproduced from that table; the DNA served to infer D and trimming. Present in this sample are 60,000 or so clones, around 74% of which were seen just once. The leading ten clones occupy about 6% of the sample.

The sample consisted of peripheral blood. The TCR sequence derives from a woman aged 45-60 years with active or convalescent COVID-19. The chain employs TRBV30 and TRBJ2-2, with 10 bases aligning to TRBD1. Here the CDR3 is given as CAWSWWDRGLFF. In nucleotides, the sequence is TGTGCCTGGAGTTGGTGGGACAGGGGGCTGTTTTTT.